This TCR beta chain was captured by sequencing in a study of T cell changes during pregnancy in multiple sclerosis. Trimming pared 8 bases from V and 5 bases from J, leaving 15 bases between. The CDR3 has 14 residues. CDR1 is MNHEY and CDR2 is SVGAGI in the germline V gene. This clone was seen a few times. The repertoire was sequenced with immunoSEQ multiplex PCR; TCRdb's copy has only in-frame clones and lacks some. This sample yields around 36,000 clones, of which over 75% are seen a single time; under 10% belongs to the top ten. The specimen comprised CD8+ T cells from peripheral blood mononuclear cells, sampled before pregnancy. This TCR was recovered from a female donor with multiple sclerosis, enrolled in a pregnancy study. This chain joins TRBV6-5 and TRBJ2-2, with D possibly matching TRBD1 (5 bases). The CDR3 bases are TGTGCCAGCTTGCCAGGGATGGGAACCGGGGAGCTGTTTTTT. Translating it yields CASLPGMGTGELFF.